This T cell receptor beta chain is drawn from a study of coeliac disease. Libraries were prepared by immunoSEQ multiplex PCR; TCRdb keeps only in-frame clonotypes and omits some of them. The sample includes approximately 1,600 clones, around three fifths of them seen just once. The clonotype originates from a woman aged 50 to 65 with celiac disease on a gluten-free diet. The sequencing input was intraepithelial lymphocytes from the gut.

The CDR3 DNA reads TGTGCCAGTAGAAGGACAGGGTGGGATGGCTACACCTTC. Translating it yields CASRRTGWDGYTF. The J gene is TRBJ1-2, the V gene TRBV19, with 8 bases aligning to TRBD1. Germline loops: CDR1 LNHDA, CDR2 SQIVND (reference sequence). This CDR3 spans 13 amino acids. V lost 6 bases and J lost 6; bases outside the gene matches: 6.